This T cell receptor beta chain was recorded in a study of CD8 T cells in ankylosing spondylitis. V was trimmed by 3 bases and J by 1 base, leaving 9 bases between them. The germline CDR1 and CDR2 sequences are ENHRY and SYGVKD. CDR3 length equals 14 residues. Study findings and constraints: What seemed typical of ankylosing spondylitis blood was a TCR beta motif built from eight highly homologous variants.

TCRdb passed the 5' RACE reads through MiXCR, listing each CDR3 protein once. The sample records under 450,000 distinct CDR3 sequences, roughly a sixth being singletons. Turning to this clonotype: The antigen is not known.

V gene TRBV10-3 combines with J gene TRBJ1-1; D is uncertain. This TCR derives from a male donor with ankylosing spondylitis. The sequencing sample was made of blood, either unsorted or a sorted T cell fraction (not recorded which). CDR3 sequence (DNA): TGTGCCATCAGTGAACGGCGAGCGAACACTGAAGCTTTCTTT. Encoded protein: CAISERRANTEAFF.